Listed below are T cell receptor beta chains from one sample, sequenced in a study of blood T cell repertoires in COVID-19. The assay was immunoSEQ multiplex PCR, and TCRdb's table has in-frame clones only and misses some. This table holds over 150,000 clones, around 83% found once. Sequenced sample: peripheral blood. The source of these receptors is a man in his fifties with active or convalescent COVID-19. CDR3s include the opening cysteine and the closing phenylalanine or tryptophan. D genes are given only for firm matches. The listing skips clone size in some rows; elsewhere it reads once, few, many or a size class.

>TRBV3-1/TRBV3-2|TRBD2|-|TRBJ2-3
TGTGCCAGCAGCCAAGATCGTCTAGCGGGCGCTGGTAGCACAGATACGCAGTATTTT
CASSQDRLAGAGSTDTQYF
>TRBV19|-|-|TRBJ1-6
TGTGCCAGTAGTGAAGGACCCGGGGCCTATAATTCACCCCTCCACTTT
CASSEGPGAYNSPLHF
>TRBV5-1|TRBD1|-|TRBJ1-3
TGCGCCAGCAGCCCCTCCGGGGGACAGGGGGCTCTGCACTCTGGAAACACCATATATTTT
CASSPSGGQGALHSGNTIYF
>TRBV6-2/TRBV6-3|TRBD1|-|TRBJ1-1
TGTGCCAGCAGTTACGTGGGGACAGGTGGGTTCTTT
CASSYVGTGGFF
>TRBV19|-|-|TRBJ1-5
TGTGCCAGTAGTCCCTTGTCGAGCAATCAGCCCCAGCATTTT
CASSPLSSNQPQHF
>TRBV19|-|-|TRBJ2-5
TGTGCCAGTAGCACGACAGGCGGTCAAGAGACCCAGTACTTC
CASSTTGGQETQYF
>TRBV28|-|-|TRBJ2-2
TGTGCCAGCAGTGGGTCGGGGTACACCGGGGAGCTGTTTTTT
CASSGSGYTGELFF
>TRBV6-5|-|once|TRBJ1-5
TGTGCCAGCAGTTACGGTCAGTTCAATCAGCCCCAGCATTTT
CASSYGQFNQPQHF
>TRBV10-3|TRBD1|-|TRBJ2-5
TGTGCCATCCGAAAGACAGGGGGAGTAGAGACCCAGTACTTC
CAIRKTGGVETQYF
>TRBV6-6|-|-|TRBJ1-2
TGTGCCAGCAGCCTCGAAAGAGGTGGCTACACCTTC
CASSLERGGYTF
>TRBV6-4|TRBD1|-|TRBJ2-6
TGTGCCAGCAGTCGGGACAGGGAGTCGCCTGGGGCCAACGTCCTGACTTTC
CASSRDRESPGANVLTF
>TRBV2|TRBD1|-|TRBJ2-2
TGTGCCAGCAGAGTGACAGGGGACACCGGGGAGCTGTTTTTT
CASRVTGDTGELFF
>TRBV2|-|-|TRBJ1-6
TGTGCCAGCAGTGATGGGGCAGCCTATAATAATTCACCCCTCCACTTT
CASSDGAAYNNSPLHF
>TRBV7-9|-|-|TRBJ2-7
TGTGCCAGCAGCTTAGGACCGGACAGTTCCTACGAGCAGTACTTC
CASSLGPDSSYEQYF
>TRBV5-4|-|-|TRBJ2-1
TGTGCCAGCAGCGATACTAGCAGATTTGACAATGAGCAGTTCTTC
CASSDTSRFDNEQFF
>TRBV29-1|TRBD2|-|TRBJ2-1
TGCAGCGTTCCCTCCAGCGGACTAGTCTACAATGAGCAGTTCTTC
CSVPSSGLVYNEQFF